This T cell receptor (beta chain) is drawn from a study of T-cell reconstitution after alpha-beta-depleted transplantation in children. This clonotype was observed many times. CDR3 length: 13 residues. CDR1 and CDR2 from the germline V gene are MNHEY and SMNVEV (reference sequence). Trimming left V 7 bases short and J 2 bases short, with 11 bases between. Construction of the TCRbeta library involved unique molecular identifiers. TCRdb redid the calling of the PCR reads with MiXCR, one entry per CDR3 protein. The sample carries nearly 550,000 distinct CDR3 sequences, 15% to 20% recorded once. The sample here was PBMCs from the stem cell graft donor, taken from the stem cell graft. This TCR was recovered from a human donor who donated a stem cell graft to a child with acute lymphoblastic leukemia. The V call is TRBV27, the J call TRBJ1-2; possible D gene TRBD1, 6 bases. CDR3 nucleotide sequence: TGTGCCAGCACTACACAGGGAAACTATGGCTACACCTTC. Amino acids: CASTTQGNYGYTF.